This T cell receptor (beta chain) was sequenced during a study of blood T cells in healthy people across ages. V was cut by 5 bases and J by 6 bases, with 13 bases left in between. CDR3 size: 13 residues. Germline CDR1 MNHEY, CDR2 SMNVEV (reference sequence). Combining a sample-barcoded 5' primer with a J-beta primer mix, a second PCR ran for about 7 to 12 cycles. TCRdb independently ran MiXCR on the 5' RACE reads; one entry per CDR3 protein. The table records about 570,000 distinct CDR3 sequences, 25% to 30% of them present only once. J is TRBJ1-2 and V is TRBV27, with unresolved D. The clonotype originates from a woman in her 70s in good health. Sequenced material: blood. The CDR3 sequence: CASSSNGKNGYTF. CDR3 DNA sequence: TGTGCCAGCAGTAGTAACGGAAAAAATGGCTACACCTTC.